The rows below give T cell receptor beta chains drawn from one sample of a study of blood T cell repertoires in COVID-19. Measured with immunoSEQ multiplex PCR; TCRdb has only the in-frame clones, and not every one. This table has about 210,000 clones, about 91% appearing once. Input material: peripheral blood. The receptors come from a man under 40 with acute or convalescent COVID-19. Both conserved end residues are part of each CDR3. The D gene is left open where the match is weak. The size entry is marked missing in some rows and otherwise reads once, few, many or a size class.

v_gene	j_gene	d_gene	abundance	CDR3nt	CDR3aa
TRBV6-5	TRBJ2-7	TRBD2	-	TGTGCCAGCAGTTTGCTAGCGGGAGCCGCCTACGAGCAGTACTTC	CASSLLAGAAYEQYF
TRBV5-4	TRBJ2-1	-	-	TGTGCCACCCGTGTATGGGGGGATTACAATGAGCAGTTCTTC	CATRVWGDYNEQFF
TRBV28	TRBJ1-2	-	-	TGTGCCAGCAGGACTTACGGGTCCAATTCAAACTATGGCTACACCTTC	CASRTYGSNSNYGYTF
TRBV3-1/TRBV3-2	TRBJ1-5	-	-	TGTGCCAGCAGCCAAGCGACGGGTCACCAGCCCCAGCATTTT	CASSQATGHQPQHF
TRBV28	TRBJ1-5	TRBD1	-	TGTGCCAGCAGTCCGGGCTGGAACAGGGGTCCTAATCAGCCCCAGCATTTT	CASSPGWNRGPNQPQHF
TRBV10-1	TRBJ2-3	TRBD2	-	TGCGCCAGCAGGGACGGACTAGCGAGCACAGATACGCAGTATTTT	CASRDGLASTDTQYF
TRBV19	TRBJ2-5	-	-	TGTGCCAGTAGTAGAGGACTGTCGGAGACCCAGTACTTC	CASSRGLSETQYF
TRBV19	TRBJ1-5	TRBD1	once	TGTGCCAGTAGTAGGGACAGGGTTAGCAATCAGCCCCAGCATTTT	CASSRDRVSNQPQHF
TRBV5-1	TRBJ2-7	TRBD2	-	TGCGCCAGCAGCTTGGTTCAGAGCGGGAGCTTCTACGAGCAGTACTTC	CASSLVQSGSFYEQYF
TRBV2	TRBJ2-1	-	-	TGTGCCAGCAGGGGGGGGCGGGAGCAGTTCTTC	CASRGGREQFF
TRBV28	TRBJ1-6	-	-	TGTGCCAGCAGTTTATGGAGTTCACCCCTCCACTTT	CASSLWSSPLHF
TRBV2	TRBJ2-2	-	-	TGTGCCAGCAGGGAGAACGGCGGGGACACCGGGGAGCTGTTTTTT	CASRENGGDTGELFF
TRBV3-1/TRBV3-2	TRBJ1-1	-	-	TGTGCCAGCAGCCAAGTCCCAGGGAACACTGAAGCTTTCTTT	CASSQVPGNTEAFF
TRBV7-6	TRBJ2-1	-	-	TGTGCCAGCAGCACCCGACAGGAGTTCCCCTACAATGAGCAGTTCTTC	CASSTRQEFPYNEQFF
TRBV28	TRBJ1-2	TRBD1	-	TGTGCCAGCAGTGGGGGACAGCAAAACTATGGCTACACCTTC	CASSGGQQNYGYTF
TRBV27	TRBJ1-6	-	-	TGTGCCAGCAGTTTCTTACAGGCTGGGTCACCCCTCCACTTT	CASSFLQAGSPLHF
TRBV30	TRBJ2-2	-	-	TGTGCCTGGGGATTCGCCGGGGAGCTGTTTTTT	CAWGFAGELFF
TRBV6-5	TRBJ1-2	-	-	TGTGCCAGCAGACCGACAGGTACTAACTATGGCTACACCTTC	CASRPTGTNYGYTF
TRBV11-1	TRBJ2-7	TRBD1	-	TGTGCCAGCAGCTTATACAGGGGCATTGGCGAGCAGTACTTC	CASSLYRGIGEQYF
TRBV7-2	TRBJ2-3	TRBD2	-	TGTGCCAGCAGCTCGGGACTAGGAGGGAACACAGATACGCAGTATTTT	CASSSGLGGNTDTQYF
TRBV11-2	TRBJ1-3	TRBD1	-	TGTGCCAGCAGCTCAAACAGGGGCTCTGGAAACACCATATATTTT	CASSSNRGSGNTIYF
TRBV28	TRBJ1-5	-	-	TGTGCCAGCAGAAAACGGGGGGGAGGTAATCAGCCCCAGCATTTT	CASRKRGGGNQPQHF
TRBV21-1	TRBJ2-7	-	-	TGTGCCAGCAGCGGGGGACGGGACCTGGGGGGTCTCAACCCTTCCTACGAGCAGTACTTC	CASSGGRDLGGLNPSYEQYF
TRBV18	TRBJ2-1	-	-	TGTGCCAGCTCACCACCGATGGGAGCCATTCGGCACAACAATGAGCAGTTCTTC	CASSPPMGAIRHNNEQFF
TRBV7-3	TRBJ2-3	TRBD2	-	TGTGCCAGCAGCCGGGCAGCGGGGGGGCCAGGGGATACGCAGTATTTT	CASSRAAGGPGDTQYF
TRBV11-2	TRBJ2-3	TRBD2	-	TGTGCCAGCAGTTTAGCGGGAGGGCTTGGAGATACGCAGTATTTT	CASSLAGGLGDTQYF
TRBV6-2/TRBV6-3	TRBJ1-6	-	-	TGTGCCAGCAGTTCCGAGGTGTTTTCGCCCCTCCACTTT	CASSSEVFSPLHF
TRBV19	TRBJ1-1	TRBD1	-	TGTGCCAGTAGTACGACAGGGTACACTGAAGCTTTCTTT	CASSTTGYTEAFF
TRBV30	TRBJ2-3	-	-	TGTGCCTGGAGCCCAATGGGAGGCCGGGATACGCAGTATTTT	CAWSPMGGRDTQYF
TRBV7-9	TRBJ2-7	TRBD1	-	TGTGCCAGCAGCCAGACAGGGGGCTACGAGCAGTACTTC	CASSQTGGYEQYF
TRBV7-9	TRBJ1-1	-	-	TGTGCCAGCAGCTTAATGTTTACTGGCACTGAAGCTTTCTTT	CASSLMFTGTEAFF
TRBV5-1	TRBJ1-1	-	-	TGCGCCAGCAGCACCCGCCAGGGTTGGAACACTGAAGCTTTCTTT	CASSTRQGWNTEAFF
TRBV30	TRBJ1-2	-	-	TGTGCCTGGAGTGCCGCCCCAGGACGGGACAACTACTATGGCTACACCTTC	CAWSAAPGRDNYYGYTF
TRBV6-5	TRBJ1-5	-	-	TGTGCCAGCAGTTACTCACTTCAGGTTCAGCCCCAGCATTTT	CASSYSLQVQPQHF
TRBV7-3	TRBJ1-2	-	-	TGTGCCAGCAGCTTAAGAGCAGGTGGCTACACCTTC	CASSLRAGGYTF